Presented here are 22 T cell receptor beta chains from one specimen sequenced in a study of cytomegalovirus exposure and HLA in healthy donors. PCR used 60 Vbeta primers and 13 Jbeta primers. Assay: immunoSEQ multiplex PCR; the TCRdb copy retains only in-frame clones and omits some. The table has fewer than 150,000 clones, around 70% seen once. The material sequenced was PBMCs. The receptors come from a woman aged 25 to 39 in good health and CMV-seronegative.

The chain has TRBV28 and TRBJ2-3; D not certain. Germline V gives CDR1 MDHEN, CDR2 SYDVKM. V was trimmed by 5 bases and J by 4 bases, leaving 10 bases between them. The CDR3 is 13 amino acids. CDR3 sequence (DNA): TGTGCCAGCAGTCCTTCCTCTGCAGATACGCAGTATTTT. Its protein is CASSPSSADTQYF. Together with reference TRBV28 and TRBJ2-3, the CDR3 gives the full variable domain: DVKVTQSSRYLVKRTGEKVFLECVQDMDHENMFWYRQDPGLGLRLIYFSYDVKMKEKGDIPEGYSVSREKKERFSLILESASTNQTSMYLCASSPSSADTQYFGPGTRLTVL.

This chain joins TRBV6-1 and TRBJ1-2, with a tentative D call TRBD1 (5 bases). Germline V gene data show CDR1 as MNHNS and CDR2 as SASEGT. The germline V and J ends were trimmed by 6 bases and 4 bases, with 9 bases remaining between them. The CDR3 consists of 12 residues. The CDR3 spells CASSREFYGYTF. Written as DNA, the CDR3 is TGTGCCAGCAGCAGGGAATTCTATGGCTACACCTTC.

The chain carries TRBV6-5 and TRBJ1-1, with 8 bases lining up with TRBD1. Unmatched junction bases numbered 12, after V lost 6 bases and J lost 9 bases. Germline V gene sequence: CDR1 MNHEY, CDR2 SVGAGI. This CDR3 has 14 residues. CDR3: CASSEQGGRFKAFF. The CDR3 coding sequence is TGTGCCAGCAGCGAACAGGGGGGACGTTTTAAAGCTTTCTTT.

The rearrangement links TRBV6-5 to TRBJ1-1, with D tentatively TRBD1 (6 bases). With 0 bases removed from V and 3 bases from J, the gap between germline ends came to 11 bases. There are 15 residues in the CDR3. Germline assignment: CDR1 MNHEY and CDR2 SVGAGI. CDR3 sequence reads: CASSYSTGQYTEAFF. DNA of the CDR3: TGTGCCAGCAGTTACTCAACTGGACAGTACACTGAAGCTTTCTTT.

The CDR3 protein is CASSQASSERAKNIQYF. CDR3 bases: TGCGCCAGCAGCCAAGCTTCTAGCGAGCGGGCCAAAAACATTCAGTACTTC. The V call is TRBV4-1, the J call TRBJ2-4, with TRBD2 as a possible D gene (6 bases). Trimming stripped 1 base from V and 1 base from J, with 14 bases between. There are 17 residues in the CDR3. Germline CDR1 reads MGHRA; CDR2 reads YSYEKL.

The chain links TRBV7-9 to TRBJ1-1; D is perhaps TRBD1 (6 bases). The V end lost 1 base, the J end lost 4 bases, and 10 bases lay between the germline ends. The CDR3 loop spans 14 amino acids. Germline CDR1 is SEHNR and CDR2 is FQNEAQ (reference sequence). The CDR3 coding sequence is TGTGCCAGCAGCTTAGAGACAGGAACCACTGAAGCTTTCTTT. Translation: CASSLETGTTEAFF.

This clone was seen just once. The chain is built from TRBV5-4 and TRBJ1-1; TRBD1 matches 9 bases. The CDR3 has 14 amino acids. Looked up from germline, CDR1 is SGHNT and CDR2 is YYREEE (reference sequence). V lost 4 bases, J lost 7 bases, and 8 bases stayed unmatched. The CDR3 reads CASSLGQGMGEAFF. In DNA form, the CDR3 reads TGTGCCAGCAGCCTAGGACAGGGGATGGGTGAAGCTTTCTTT.

CDR3 coding DNA: TGTGCCAGCTCACCACCGGGTAGCGGGGATAGCACAGATACGCAGTATTTT. This codes for CASSPPGSGDSTDTQYF. The chain joins TRBV18 to TRBJ2-3, with TRBD2 matching 8 bases. Germline V gene lookup returns CDR1 KGHSH and CDR2 LQKENI. The V and J ends lost 0 bases and 0 bases, in that order; junction bases with no gene match: 5. The CDR3 spans 17 residues. Combining the CDR3 with reference TRBV18 and TRBJ2-3 gives the whole variable domain NAGVMQNPRHLVRRRGQEARLRCSPMKGHSHVYWYRQLPEEGLKFMVYLQKENIIDESGMPKERFSAEFPKEGPSILRIQQVVRGDSAAYFCASSPPGSGDSTDTQYFGPGTRLTVL.

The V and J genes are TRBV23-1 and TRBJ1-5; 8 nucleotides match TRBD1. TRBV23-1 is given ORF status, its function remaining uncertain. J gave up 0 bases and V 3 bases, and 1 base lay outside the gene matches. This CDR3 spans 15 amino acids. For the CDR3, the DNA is TGCGCCAGCAGTCACAGGGGGCATAGCAATCAGCCCCAGCATTTT. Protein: CASSHRGHSNQPQHF.

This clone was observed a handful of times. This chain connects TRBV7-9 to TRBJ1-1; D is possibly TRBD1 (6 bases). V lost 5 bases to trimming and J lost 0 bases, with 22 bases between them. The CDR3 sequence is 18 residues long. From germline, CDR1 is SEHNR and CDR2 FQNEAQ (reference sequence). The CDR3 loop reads CASSPPLRAGVMNTEAFF. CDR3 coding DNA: TGTGCCAGCAGCCCCCCCCTCAGGGCAGGGGTTATGAACACTGAAGCTTTCTTT.

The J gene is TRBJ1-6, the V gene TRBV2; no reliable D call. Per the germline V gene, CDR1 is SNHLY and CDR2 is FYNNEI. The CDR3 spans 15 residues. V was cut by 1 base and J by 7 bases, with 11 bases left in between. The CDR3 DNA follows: TGTGCCAGCAGTGAAGGAGCACCCGGGAATTCACCCCTCCACTTT. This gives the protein CASSEGAPGNSPLHF.

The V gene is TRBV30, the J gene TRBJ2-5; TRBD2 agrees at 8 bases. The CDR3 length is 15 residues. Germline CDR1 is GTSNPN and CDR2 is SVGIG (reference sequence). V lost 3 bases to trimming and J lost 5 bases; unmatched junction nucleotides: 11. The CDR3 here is CAWRRPGGRRETQYF. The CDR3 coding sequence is TGTGCCTGGAGAAGACCTGGCGGGAGGCGGGAGACCCAGTACTTC.

CDR3 loop: CAISESRLAGGPEYF. The CDR3 bases are TGTGCCATCAGTGAGTCGAGGTTAGCGGGGGGGCCTGAGTATTTT. The rearrangement links TRBV10-3 to TRBJ2-3; 11 nucleotides align to TRBD2. Per the germline V gene, CDR1 is ENHRY and CDR2 is SYGVKD. Germline trimming cut 0 bases from V and 13 bases from J; bases unmatched to any gene: 9. The CDR3 runs 15 residues.

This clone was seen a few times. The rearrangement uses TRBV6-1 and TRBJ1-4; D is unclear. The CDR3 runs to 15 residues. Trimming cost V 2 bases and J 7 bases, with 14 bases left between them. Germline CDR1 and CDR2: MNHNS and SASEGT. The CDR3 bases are TGTGCCAGCAGTGAAACCGGGGAGGGTGGTGAAAAACTGTTTTTT. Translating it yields CASSETGEGGEKLFF.

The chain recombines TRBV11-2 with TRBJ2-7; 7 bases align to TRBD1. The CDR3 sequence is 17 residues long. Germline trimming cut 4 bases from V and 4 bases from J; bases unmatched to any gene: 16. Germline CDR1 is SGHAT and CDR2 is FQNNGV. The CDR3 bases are TGTGCCAGCAGCTCCCGGCGAGGCCAGGGGGTAGGGTACGAGCAGTACTTC. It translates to CASSSRRGQGVGYEQYF. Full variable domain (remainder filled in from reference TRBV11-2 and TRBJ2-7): EAGVAQSPRYKIIEKRQSVAFWCNPISGHATLYWYQQILGQGPKLLIQFQNNGVVDDSQLPKDRFSAERLKGVDSTLKIQPAKLEDSAVYLCASSSRRGQGVGYEQYFGPGTRLTVT.

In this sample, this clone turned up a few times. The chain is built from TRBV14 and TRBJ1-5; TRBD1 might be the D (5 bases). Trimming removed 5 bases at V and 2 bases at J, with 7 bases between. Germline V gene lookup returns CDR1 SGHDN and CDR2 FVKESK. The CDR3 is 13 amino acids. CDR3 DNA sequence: TGTGCCAGCAGCGTAGGGGGCAATCAGCCCCAGCATTTT. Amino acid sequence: CASSVGGNQPQHF.

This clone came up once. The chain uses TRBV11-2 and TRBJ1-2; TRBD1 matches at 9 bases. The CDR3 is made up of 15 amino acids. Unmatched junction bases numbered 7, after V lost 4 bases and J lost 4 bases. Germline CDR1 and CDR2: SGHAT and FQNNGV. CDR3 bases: TGTGCCAGCAGCTGGCAACCGGGACAGGGCTATGGCTACACCTTC. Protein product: CASSWQPGQGYGYTF. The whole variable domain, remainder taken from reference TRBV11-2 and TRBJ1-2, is EAGVAQSPRYKIIEKRQSVAFWCNPISGHATLYWYQQILGQGPKLLIQFQNNGVVDDSQLPKDRFSAERLKGVDSTLKIQPAKLEDSAVYLCASSWQPGQGYGYTFGSGTRLTVV.

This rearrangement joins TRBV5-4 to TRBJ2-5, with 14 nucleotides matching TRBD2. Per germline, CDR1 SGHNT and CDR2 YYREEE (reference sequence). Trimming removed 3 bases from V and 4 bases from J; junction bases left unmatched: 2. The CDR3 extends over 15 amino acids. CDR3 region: CASSSGTSGGETQYF. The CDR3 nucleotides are TGTGCCAGCAGCTCTGGGACTAGCGGGGGAGAGACCCAGTACTTC. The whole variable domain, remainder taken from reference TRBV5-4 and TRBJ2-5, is ETGVTQSPTHLIKTRGQQVTLRCSSQSGHNTVSWYQQALGQGPQFIFQYYREEENGRGNFPPRFSGLQFPNYSSELNVNALELDDSALYLCASSSGTSGGETQYFGPGTRLLVL.

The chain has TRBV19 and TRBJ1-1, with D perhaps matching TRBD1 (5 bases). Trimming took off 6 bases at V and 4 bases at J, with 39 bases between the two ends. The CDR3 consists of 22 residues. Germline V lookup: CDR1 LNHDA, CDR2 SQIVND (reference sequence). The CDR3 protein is CASSNPSWGDVNYWGRSTEAFF. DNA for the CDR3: TGTGCCAGTAGCAACCCGTCATGGGGGGATGTGAACTACTGGGGACGAAGCACTGAAGCTTTCTTT.

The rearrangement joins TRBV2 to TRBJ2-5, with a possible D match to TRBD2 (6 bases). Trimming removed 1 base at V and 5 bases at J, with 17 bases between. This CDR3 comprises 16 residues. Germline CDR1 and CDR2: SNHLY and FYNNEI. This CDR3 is CASSEDAGSRGETQYF. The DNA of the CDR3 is TGTGCCAGCAGTGAAGATGCGGGGTCTAGAGGGGAGACCCAGTACTTC.

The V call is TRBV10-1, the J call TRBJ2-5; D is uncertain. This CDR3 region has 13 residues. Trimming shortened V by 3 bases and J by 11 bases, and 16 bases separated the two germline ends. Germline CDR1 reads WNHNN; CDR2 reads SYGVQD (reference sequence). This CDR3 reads CASSDGSEQEQYF. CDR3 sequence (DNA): TGCGCCAGCAGTGACGGCAGCGAACAAGAGCAGTACTTC.

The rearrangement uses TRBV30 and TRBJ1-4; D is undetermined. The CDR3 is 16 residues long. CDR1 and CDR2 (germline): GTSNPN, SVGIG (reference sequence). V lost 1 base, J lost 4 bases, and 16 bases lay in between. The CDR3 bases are TGTGCCTGGAGTGCTCGTTTTCGGGGAAATAATGAAAAACTGTTTTTT. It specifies CAWSARFRGNNEKLFF.